This T cell receptor beta chain was sequenced in a study of T cells expressing NK-cell markers (TCRdb year 2020). For context, the study as a whole: In sorted CD3+CD56+NKG2C+, CD3+CD56+NKG2C- and CD3+CD56-NKG2C+ T-cell subsets from eight donors, TCR beta-chain repertoires were profiled. Illumina HiSeq 2000/2500, MiSeq or NextSeq was used to sequence libraries as 2 x 150 bp reads. All eight donors whose samples were sequenced were randomly selected healthy volunteers, three of them men and five women. Seven of the eight sequenced donors were HCMV-seropositive and one was HCMV-seronegative.

Comment on this clonotype: What this receptor recognizes is not known.

The paper as a whole reports these results and caveats: It remained unclear whether the expanded NKG2C-expressing T cell clones were specific for HCMV antigens. Those dominant clonotypes were again the most abundant among CD3+CD56-NKG2C+ cells in a handful of donors, at about 25-60.1%. For six donors, the dominant CD3+CD56+NKG2C+ clonotypes were among the top 10 CD8+ clonotypes and accounted for about 1.0-7.0% of CD8+ T cells.

To determine HCMV serostatus, a commercial ELISA kit was used to detect HCMV-specific IgG in serum. Ficoll density gradient centrifugation was used to isolate peripheral blood mononuclear cells from blood. Sequenced on an Illumina HiSeq 2000. The TCR beta cDNA libraries were made using 5'RACE template switching, a step that added both a universal primer site and unique molecular identifiers. Priming for cDNA synthesis came from the TCR beta constant segment, and two successive PCR amplification steps followed. As for the authors' bioinformatics: MIGEC handled demultiplexing of the reads and grouping by UMI, while MiTCR was used to assemble and quantify clonotypes. To exclude erroneous sequences, only TCR cDNA sequences supported by at least two reads were retained. The tcR package was used for downstream repertoire analysis, with clonotypes matched between fractions based on CDR3 nucleotide sequence plus V segment. VDJmatch was used to annotate antigen specificity against VDJdb, with one amino acid substitution in CDR3 permitted. TCRdb reprocessed the reads, and each CDR3 protein sequence is entered once, without DNA. TCRdb, not the original authors, processed these V and J calls. This sample's listing comprises roughly 120,000 distinct CDR3 sequences. Less than 20% of the sample rests with the top ten.

The CDR3 sequence holds 12 residues, the cysteine and phenylalanine included. No DNA is given. The receptor's source is a woman between 18 and 69 years old in good health. This receptor chain uses TRBV12-3 or TRBV12-4 and TRBJ1-1; TCRdb names TRBD1, which stays unverified in the absence of DNA. Sequencing was done on a sample of blood T cells: a sorted CD56 or NKG2C T cell subset, CD4+ or CD8+ T cells, or bulk PBMC T cells (not recorded which). CDR3 protein: CASLAGAGEAFF.